Listed here are 17 T cell receptor beta chains from one sample, sequenced in a study of blood T cell repertoires in COVID-19. This table comes from immunoSEQ multiplex PCR, and its TCRdb copy is limited to in-frame clones, with some not included. The sample has around 300,000 clones; around 89% are singletons. Sequencing was performed on PBMCs or T cells enriched from blood (not recorded which). The receptors originated from a woman in her late teens or twenties with acute COVID-19.

This clone was seen more than once but under ten times. Additional DNA sequences in this sample encode the identical CDR3. This sequence joins TRBV7-9 and TRBJ2-2; 8 nucleotides agree with TRBD1. This CDR3 has 15 residues. Per the germline V gene, CDR1 is SEHNR and CDR2 is FQNEAQ (reference sequence). J lost 0 bases, V lost 6 bases, and 3 bases had no gene match. The CDR3 nucleotides read TGTGCCAGCAGAAGGACAGGGTCGAACACCGGGGAGCTGTTTTTT. This sequence encodes CASRRTGSNTGELFF.

The chain combines TRBV19 with TRBJ1-5; 8 nucleotides line up with TRBD1. V shed 3 bases and J 0 bases; nucleotides not matched to a gene: 7. The CDR3 is made up of 17 amino acids. Per germline, CDR1 LNHDA and CDR2 SQIVND (reference sequence). The CDR3 protein is CASSMDRAPLSNQPQHF. The CDR3 DNA sequence: TGTGCCAGTAGTATGGACAGGGCCCCCCTTAGCAATCAGCCCCAGCATTTT.

This clone has a handful of counts. The chain uses TRBV27 and TRBJ2-7; 10 nucleotides match TRBD2. The germline V gene encodes CDR1 MNHEY and CDR2 SMNVEV (reference sequence). CDR3 size: 17 residues. The trim removed 3 bases at V and 2 bases at J, leaving 10 bases unmatched. CDR3 loop: CASSFRLAGAGTYEQYF. The CDR3 coding sequence is TGTGCCAGCAGTTTTAGGCTAGCGGGAGCCGGAACCTACGAGCAGTACTTC.

The rearrangement uses TRBV28 and TRBJ2-3; tentative D call: TRBD1 (5 bases). Germline CDR1 and CDR2: MDHEN and SYDVKM. Trimming took 5 bases from V and 0 from J, leaving 9 bases between them. The CDR3 covers 14 residues. For the CDR3, the DNA is TGTGCCAGCAGTAAGCAGGGTAGCACAGATACGCAGTATTTT. Protein sequence: CASSKQGSTDTQYF.

This clone is a singleton in its sample. The V call is TRBV27, the J call TRBJ2-2; possibly TRBD1 for D (5 bases). With 3 bases removed from V and 4 bases from J, the gap between germline ends came to 12 bases. Germline CDR1 reads MNHEY; CDR2 reads SMNVEV (reference sequence). The CDR3 runs 15 residues. The CDR3 nucleotides are TGTGCCAGCAGTTTCGGCAGGGCGTCCACCGGGGAGCTGTTTTTT. It is translated as CASSFGRASTGELFF.

This clone was detected once. V gene TRBV6-6 combines with J gene TRBJ1-4, with D possibly being TRBD1 (6 bases). The CDR3 totals 18 residues. Between the trimmed V and J ends, which lost 5 bases and 1 base, there was a span of 20 bases. CDR1 is MNHNY, CDR2 SVGAGI, per germline (reference sequence). The CDR3 sequence: CASSRQGRGGITNEKLFF. CDR3 coding DNA: TGTGCCAGCAGTCGCCAGGGCAGGGGAGGGATAACTAATGAAAAACTGTTTTTT.

The chain employs TRBV15 and TRBJ2-4; D remains ambiguous. The CDR3 is 15 residues long. V dropped 4 bases and J dropped 0 bases, with 10 bases sitting between them. CDR1 and CDR2 (germline): LNHNV, YYDKDF (reference sequence). This CDR3 reads CATSNLLLAKNIQYF. The CDR3 DNA is TGTGCCACCAGCAACCTATTGCTAGCCAAAAACATTCAGTACTTC.

This chain connects TRBV6-5 to TRBJ2-1; TRBD1 matches at 8 bases. The germline CDR1 and CDR2 sequences are MNHEY and SVGAGI. The CDR3 is 14 residues long. The trim removed 6 bases at V and 6 bases at J, leaving 7 bases unmatched. The DNA for the CDR3 is TGTGCCAGCAGAAGGACAGGGATCCGCAATGAGCAGTTCTTC. As protein: CASRRTGIRNEQFF.

Only one count was recorded for this clone. This chain joins TRBV6-2 or TRBV6-3 and TRBJ2-1; 11 positions agree with TRBD2. V shed 4 bases and J 1 base; nucleotides not matched to a gene: 6. This CDR3 spans 17 amino acids. Germline values: CDR1 MNHEY, CDR2 SVGEGT. CDR3 bases: TGTGCCAGCAGTTCTCTCCGGACTAGCGGGTCCTACAATGAGCAGTTCTTC. Translating it yields CASSSLRTSGSYNEQFF.

V is TRBV6-5 and J is TRBJ2-7; 8 bases match TRBD2. Germline V gives CDR1 MNHEY, CDR2 SVGAGI. Trimming cost V 0 bases and J 5 bases; bases outside gene matches: 6. The CDR3 length is 15 residues. CDR3 protein: CASSYSPAGVNEQYF. CDR3 coding DNA: TGTGCCAGCAGTTACTCTCCAGCGGGAGTGAACGAGCAGTACTTC.

To note about this clone: Other nucleotide sequences in the sample specify the same CDR3. The V and J genes are TRBV28 and TRBJ2-7; perhaps TRBD1 as D (6 bases). This CDR3 has 15 residues. Germline V lookup: CDR1 MDHEN, CDR2 SYDVKM. V lost 5 bases and J 4 bases, leaving 18 bases between the germline ends. The CDR3 DNA reads as TGTGCCAGCAGTCCCCCCAGGGGCTCTAGTTACGAGCAGTACTTC. It is translated as CASSPPRGSSYEQYF.

This rearrangement joins TRBV7-9 to TRBJ1-1; D is uncertain. The CDR3 has 15 amino acids. Germline CDR1 reads SEHNR; CDR2 reads FQNEAQ (reference sequence). Trimming removed 0 bases from V and 11 bases from J, with 19 bases in between. CDR3 residues: CASSLAHPAEIVAFF. CDR3 in DNA: TGTGCCAGCAGCTTAGCCCACCCCGCCGAGATTGTCGCTTTCTTT.

The gene calls are TRBV6-5 and TRBJ2-1; 10 bases map to TRBD1. The CDR3 totals 13 residues. In germline, CDR1 is MNHEY, CDR2 SVGAGI. J was trimmed by 7 bases and V by 9 bases; bases with no gene match: 6. This CDR3 reads CASWGQGINEQFF. In DNA, the CDR3 is TGTGCCAGTTGGGGACAGGGGATAAATGAGCAGTTCTTC.

This clone was counted between two and nine times. The V gene is TRBV4-1, the J gene TRBJ2-1; 11 nucleotides line up with TRBD1. The CDR3 is made up of 16 amino acids. Germline-derived CDR1 and CDR2 are MGHRA and YSYEKL. Trimming at V came to 2 bases and at J to 5 bases, leaving 5 bases not matched to a gene. The CDR3 is CASSQTGTGGNNEQFF. The CDR3 DNA sequence: TGCGCCAGCAGCCAAACCGGGACAGGGGGGAACAATGAGCAGTTCTTC.

The rearrangement links TRBV30 to TRBJ1-2, with 9 bases lining up with TRBD1. The CDR3 extends over 15 amino acids. Unmatched junction bases numbered 10, after V lost 0 bases and J lost 8 bases. CDR1 GTSNPN and CDR2 SVGIG come from the germline V gene (reference sequence). For the CDR3, the DNA is TGTGCCTGGAGTGTACTGAGGACAGGGGCCTTAGGCTACACCTTC. This codes for CAWSVLRTGALGYTF.

The V gene is TRBV18, the J gene TRBJ1-2, with TRBD1 matching over 12 bases. Unmatched junction bases numbered 2, after V lost 4 bases and J lost 8 bases. Germline values: CDR1 KGHSH, CDR2 LQKENI. The CDR3 contains 13 residues. CDR3 coding DNA: TGTGCCAGCTCACAGGGGACAGGGGGCGGCTACACCTTC. Protein sequence: CASSQGTGGGYTF.

CDR3 sequence reads: CASSLVGGTNTGELFF. The CDR3, as DNA: TGTGCCAGCAGCTTAGTGGGGGGGACGAACACCGGGGAGCTGTTTTTT. This chain uses TRBV7-2 with TRBJ2-2, with 7 bases aligning to TRBD2. Trimming took 1 base from V and 0 from J; bases not matched to a gene: 2. This CDR3 spans 16 amino acids. CDR1 and CDR2 from the germline V gene are SGHTA and FQGNSA. Complete variable domain (other parts from reference TRBV7-2 and TRBJ2-2): GAGVSQSPSNKVTEKGKDVELRCDPISGHTALYWYRQSLGQGLEFLIYFQGNSAPDKSGLPSDRFSAERTGGSVSTLTIQRTQQEDSAVYLCASSLVGGTNTGELFFGEGSRLTVL.